Listed below are T cell receptor beta chains from one sample, sequenced in a study of graft-versus-host responses after intestinal transplantation. Their target antigens are unknown. Only in-frame clones appear in the TCRdb table, and some are missing; sequencing was by immunoSEQ multiplex PCR. Found here are tens of thousands of clones, roughly 82% of them singletons; the top ten hold 0.93%. Sequences were derived from unstimulated CD8+ T cells sorted from spleen or lymph node cells, sampled before transplant. These receptors came from a human donor who was the organ donor for an intestinal transplant. CDR3s include the opening cysteine and the closing phenylalanine or tryptophan. The order of the fields is J gene, V gene, clone size, D gene, CDR3 DNA, CDR3 protein. D genes are given only for firm matches. The size field is filled for only some rows; it gives once, few, many or a size class.

>TRBJ2-2|TRBV13|NA|NA
TGTGCCAGCAGTGGTGTAGGAAACACCGGGGAGCTGTTTTTT
CASSGVGNTGELFF
>TRBJ1-2|TRBV2|NA|NA
TGTGCCAGCAGTGAAGACTCCCCGGGGGGGGCCTATGGCTACACCTTC
CASSEDSPGGAYGYTF
>TRBJ2-7|TRBV6-1|NA|NA
TGTGCCAGCAGTGTCCCCGGGGGTTCCTACGAGCAGTACTTC
CASSVPGGSYEQYF
>TRBJ2-3|TRBV9|NA|NA
TGTGCCAGCAGCGTAGGGTTCTCCCCAGATACGCAGTATTTT
CASSVGFSPDTQYF
>TRBJ2-1|TRBV11-3|NA|TRBD2
TGTGCCAGCAGCACCATCCTAGCGGGATACTACAATGAGCAGTTCTTC
CASSTILAGYYNEQFF
>TRBJ2-6|TRBV11-2|NA|NA
TGTGCCAGCAGCCCTATAGGGGGTCCTGGGGCCAACGTCCTGACTTTC
CASSPIGGPGANVLTF
>TRBJ2-7|TRBV29-1|once|TRBD2
TGCAGCGTTGAAGCTAACGTCCTAGGGGAGGGCGAGCAGTACTTC
CSVEANVLGEGEQYF
>TRBJ2-5|TRBV9|once|TRBD2
TGTGCCAGCAGCGTAGGACTAGCGGGGGGACCTTTGACGCAAGAGACCCAGTACTTC
CASSVGLAGGPLTQETQYF
>TRBJ1-1|TRBV30|NA|NA
TGTGCCTGGAGTGTACTAATGGACATAACTTTCTTT
CAWSVLMDITFF
>TRBJ2-7|TRBV19|NA|NA
TGTGCCACCACACCGGCCGCGCAACCCCCCTACGAGCAGTACTTC
CATTPAAQPPYEQYF
>TRBJ1-1|TRBV9|NA|NA
TGTGCCAGCAGCGTAGTGTGGGGGAACACTGAAGCTTTCTTT
CASSVVWGNTEAFF
>TRBJ2-7|TRBV6-1|few|TRBD2
TGTGCCAGCAATACAGGGACTAGCGCCTACGAGCAGTACTTC
CASNTGTSAYEQYF
>TRBJ2-3|TRBV7-8|NA|NA
TGTGCCAGCAGCTTTAAACACGGGGAGCGCCGCACAGATACGCAGTATTTT
CASSFKHGERRTDTQYF
>TRBJ2-7|TRBV7-6|NA|NA
TGTGCCAGCAGCTTAATGCAGGGTAACTCCTACGAGCAGTACTTC
CASSLMQGNSYEQYF
>TRBJ2-7|TRBV5-1|NA|NA
TGCGCCAGCAGCCCTCCCCTGGGGAGTCCGGAGCAGTACTTC
CASSPPLGSPEQYF
>TRBJ1-1|TRBV5-6|NA|NA
TGTGCCAGCAGCTCCATGGGAGGTGAAGCTTTCTTT
CASSSMGGEAFF
>TRBJ1-1|TRBV29-1|NA|NA
TGCAGCGTTGAAGATCTTCAAAGGGGCTACTTGAACACTGAAGCTTTCTTT
CSVEDLQRGYLNTEAFF
>TRBJ2-3|TRBV14|NA|NA
TGTGCCAGCAGCCAAGACAGGACAGATACGCAGTATTTT
CASSQDRTDTQYF
>TRBJ1-3|TRBV5-6|NA|NA
TGTGCCAGCAGCTTGGTGCGGGGGACTGGAAACACCATATATTTT
CASSLVRGTGNTIYF
>TRBJ2-5|TRBV27|NA|NA
TGTGCCAGCAGTTTATCGCAGGGGGGAGAGACCCAGTACTTC
CASSLSQGGETQYF
>TRBJ2-6|TRBV7-6|NA|NA
TGTGCCAGCAGCACCACAGACACCTCTGGGGCCAACGTCCTGACTTTC
CASSTTDTSGANVLTF
>TRBJ2-7|TRBV15|NA|TRBD1
TGTGCCACCAGCAGAGTTGGGACAGGGACCTACGAGCAGTACTTC
CATSRVGTGTYEQYF
>TRBJ2-2|TRBV6-6|NA|TRBD1
TGTGCCAGCAGCCCCGGGACAGTGAACACCGGGGAGCTGTTTTTT
CASSPGTVNTGELFF
>TRBJ2-2|TRBV30|NA|NA
TGTGCCTGGCTAGGGGAGTGGGCCGGGGAGCTGTTTTTT
CAWLGEWAGELFF
>TRBJ2-7|TRBV5-6|NA|NA
TGTGCCAGCAGCTTGGTAACTGCCTGGGAGCAGTACTTC
CASSLVTAWEQYF
>TRBJ1-4|TRBV29-1|NA|TRBD1
TGCAGCGTTGTCAAGGGGGCGGGTGAAAAACTGTTTTTT
CSVVKGAGEKLFF
>TRBJ2-5|TRBV15|once|NA
TGTGCCACCACCCCCCAGGGTGAGCAAGAGACCCAGTACTTC
CATTPQGEQETQYF
>TRBJ2-7|TRBV13|NA|TRBD1
TGTGCCAGCAGCGCCGGGACAGGGCACTACGAGCAGTACTTC
CASSAGTGHYEQYF
>TRBJ2-3|TRBV9|NA|NA
TGTGCCAGCAGTGGCTCTGGCACAGATACGCAGTATTTT
CASSGSGTDTQYF
>TRBJ2-1|TRBV27|NA|NA
TGTGCCAGCAGTTTACTTGCAGGCTACAATGAGCAGTTCTTC
CASSLLAGYNEQFF
>TRBJ1-4|TRBV7-2|few|NA
TGTGCCAGCAGCTTAGAGGCGCGGAATGAAAAACTGTTTTTT
CASSLEARNEKLFF
>TRBJ1-1|TRBV4-1|NA|TRBD1
TGCGCCAGCAGCCAAGGGGACAGGGACACTGAAGCTTTCTTT
CASSQGDRDTEAFF
>TRBJ2-7|TRBV11-2|NA|TRBD2
TGTGCCAGCAGCGCAGGGACTAGCGGCCTCTACGAGCAGTACTTC
CASSAGTSGLYEQYF
>TRBJ2-1|TRBV7-8|NA|NA
TGTGCCAGCAGCTTAGCGCTGGGGGCCCCTAGGAATGAGCAGTTCTTC
CASSLALGAPRNEQFF
>TRBJ1-2|TRBV20-1|once|NA
TGCAGTGCTAGACAGGATGGCTACACCTTC
CSARQDGYTF
>TRBJ2-3|TRBV4-1|NA|TRBD1
TGCGCCAGCAGCCTCGAACCCGGGACAGGGGACGAATATCTCTTT
CASSLEPGTGDEYLF
>TRBJ2-1|TRBV11-3|NA|NA
TGTGCCAGCAGCTTCGCGGATGAGCAGTTCTTC
CASSFADEQFF
>TRBJ2-7|TRBV13|NA|TRBD2
TGTGCCAGCAGCTTAAAGGGGACTAGGTCTTACGAGCAGTACTTC
CASSLKGTRSYEQYF
>TRBJ2-7|TRBV27|NA|NA
TGTGCCAGCAGTTTCGACGAGGGGTACGAGCAGTACTTC
CASSFDEGYEQYF
>TRBJ2-5|TRBV19|NA|NA
TGTGCCAGTAGAGGGGCGACAAGGCAAGAGACCCAGTACTTC
CASRGATRQETQYF
>TRBJ2-1|TRBV5-4|NA|TRBD2
TGTGCCAGCACCCCGGGGGGCAATGAGCAGTTCTTC
CASTPGGNEQFF
>TRBJ2-7|TRBV5-6|NA|TRBD1
TGTGCCAGCAGCCCCTCCGGGCTGGGACAGTACGAGCAGTACTTC
CASSPSGLGQYEQYF
>TRBJ2-2|TRBV5-4|NA|NA
TGTGCCAGCAGCTTGTCTAGGGCCGGGGAGCTGTTTTTT
CASSLSRAGELFF
>TRBJ2-2|TRBV4-3|NA|NA
TGCGCCAGCCGACAGGCTATTTCGACCGGGGAGCTGTTTTTT
CASRQAISTGELFF
>TRBJ2-7|TRBV12-1|NA|NA
TGTGCCAGCAGCTTCCACCCCTCTCGAGACCACTTACCCTACGAGCAGTACTTC
CASSFHPSRDHLPYEQYF
>TRBJ1-3|TRBV6-4|NA|NA
TGTGCCAGATCTTTCCGGCGGAACTCTGGAAACACCATATATTTT
CARSFRRNSGNTIYF